The entry that follows covers one T cell receptor beta chain sequence. Between the trimmed V and J ends, which lost 3 bases and 7 bases, there was a span of 15 bases. Looked up from germline, CDR1 is MNHNS and CDR2 is SASEGT. This CDR3 has 14 amino acids. TCRdb keeps only in-frame clones here, not all; method: immunoSEQ multiplex PCR. The data contain over 150,000 clones, approximately 80% of them singletons. The data belong to a study of cytotoxic CD8 clonotypes in ibrutinib-treated CLL. The sequence was collected from a human donor with chronic lymphocytic leukemia. The sample consisted of PBMCs, taken after 12 months of ibrutinib treatment. V is TRBV6-1 and J is TRBJ1-1, with D possibly being TRBD1 (6 bases). The CDR3 loop reads CASSDARRQDEAFF. The CDR3 nucleotides read TGTGCCAGCAGTGACGCACGAAGACAGGATGAAGCTTTCTTT.